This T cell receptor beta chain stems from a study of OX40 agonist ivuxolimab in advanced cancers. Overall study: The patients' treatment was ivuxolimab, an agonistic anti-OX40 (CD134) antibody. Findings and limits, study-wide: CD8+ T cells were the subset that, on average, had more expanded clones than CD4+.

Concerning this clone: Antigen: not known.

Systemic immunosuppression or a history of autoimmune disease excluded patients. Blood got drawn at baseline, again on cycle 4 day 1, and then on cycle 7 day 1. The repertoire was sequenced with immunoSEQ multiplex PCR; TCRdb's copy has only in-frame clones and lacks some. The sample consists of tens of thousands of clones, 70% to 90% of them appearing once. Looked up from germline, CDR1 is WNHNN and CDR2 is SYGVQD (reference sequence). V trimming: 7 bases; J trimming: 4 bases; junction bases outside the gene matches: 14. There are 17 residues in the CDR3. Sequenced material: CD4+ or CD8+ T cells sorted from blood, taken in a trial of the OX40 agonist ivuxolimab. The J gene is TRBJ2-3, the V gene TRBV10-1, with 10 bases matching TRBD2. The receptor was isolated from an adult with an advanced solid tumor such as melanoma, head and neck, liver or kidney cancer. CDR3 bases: TGCGCCAGCACCCCACGGGAGCGGGGGGGGGTTCCAGATACGCAGTATTTT. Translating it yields CASTPRERGGVPDTQYF.